A selection of T cell receptor beta chains follows, all from one sample in a study of post-analysis software for immune sequencing data. One entry per CDR3 protein results from TCRdb running MiXCR on the PCR reads. The sample has hundreds of thousands of distinct CDR3 sequences; under 55% are singletons. Input material: blood. These receptor sequences come from a girl aged 10 to 17 with multiple sclerosis. Each CDR3 is given with its conserved first and last residue. The D gene is left open where the match is weak. Only some rows state a clone size, as once, few, many or a class for expanded clones.

TRBV7-8	-	TRBJ1-1	-	CASSLAQGRVNTEAFF	TGTGCCAGCAGCTTAGCGCAGGGCAGAGTGAACACTGAAGCTTTCTTT
TRBV7-9	-	TRBJ2-5	few	CASSSSSGQETQYF	TGTGCCAGCAGCTCCAGCTCAGGGCAAGAGACCCAGTACTTC
TRBV5-1	-	TRBJ1-1	-	CASSLTRSRDEAFF	TGCGCCAGCAGCTTGACCAGAAGCAGGGACGAAGCTTTCTTT
TRBV7-9	-	TRBJ2-1	-	CASTSSGTHHNEQFF	TGTGCCAGTACGTCTTCCGGGACTCATCACAATGAGCAGTTCTTC
TRBV29-1	-	TRBJ2-7	few	CSGQIGRGPDEQYF	TGCAGCGGCCAGATCGGACGGGGGCCAGACGAGCAGTACTTC
TRBV29-1	TRBD1	TRBJ2-1	many	CTWGTGLDEQFF	TGCACCTGGGGGACAGGGTTAGATGAGCAGTTCTTC
TRBV21-1	-	TRBJ2-3	-	CASSKGQGVPDTQYF	TGTGCCAGCAGCAAAGGACAGGGGGTCCCAGATACGCAGTATTTT
TRBV9	TRBD2	TRBJ2-7	few	CASSPTASGTYEQYF	TGTGCCAGCAGCCCTACCGCTAGCGGAACCTACGAGCAGTACTTC
TRBV28	-	TRBJ2-1	few	CASNSPPVMDEQFF	TGTGCCAGCAATTCACCCCCAGTCATGGATGAGCAGTTCTTC
TRBV7-9	TRBD2	TRBJ2-3	-	CASSSTIGLAGGTDTQYF	TGTGCCAGCAGCTCGACAATTGGACTAGCGGGGGGCACAGATACGCAGTATTTT
TRBV7-3	-	TRBJ1-2	-	CASSLTGLAGYGYTF	TGTGCCAGCAGCTTAACGGGACTGGCGGGCTATGGCTACACCTTC